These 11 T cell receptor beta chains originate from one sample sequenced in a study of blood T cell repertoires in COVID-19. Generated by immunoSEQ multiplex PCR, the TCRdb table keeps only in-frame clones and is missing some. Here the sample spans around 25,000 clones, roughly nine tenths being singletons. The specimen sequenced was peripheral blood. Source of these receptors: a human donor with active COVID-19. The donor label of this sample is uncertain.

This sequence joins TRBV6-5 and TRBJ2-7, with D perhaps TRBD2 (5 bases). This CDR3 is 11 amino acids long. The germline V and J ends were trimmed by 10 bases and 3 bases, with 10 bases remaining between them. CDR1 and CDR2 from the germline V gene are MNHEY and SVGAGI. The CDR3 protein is CATGRGYEQYF. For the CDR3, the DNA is TGTGCCACTGGACGGGGCTACGAGCAGTACTTC.

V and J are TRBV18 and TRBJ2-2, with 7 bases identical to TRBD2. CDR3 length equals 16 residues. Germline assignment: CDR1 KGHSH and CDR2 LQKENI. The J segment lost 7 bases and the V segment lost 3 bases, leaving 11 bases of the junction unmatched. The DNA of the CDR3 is TGTGCCAGCTCACCCGTTGCGGTAGCGGGTGTCGGGGAGCTGTTTTTT. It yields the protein CASSPVAVAGVGELFF.

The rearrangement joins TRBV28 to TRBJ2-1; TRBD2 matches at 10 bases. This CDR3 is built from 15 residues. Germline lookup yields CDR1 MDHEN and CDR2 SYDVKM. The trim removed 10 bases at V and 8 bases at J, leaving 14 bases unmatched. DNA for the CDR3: TGTGCCATAAATGTGGCTAGCGGGAGTCCGGATGAGCAGTTCTTC. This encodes CAINVASGSPDEQFF.

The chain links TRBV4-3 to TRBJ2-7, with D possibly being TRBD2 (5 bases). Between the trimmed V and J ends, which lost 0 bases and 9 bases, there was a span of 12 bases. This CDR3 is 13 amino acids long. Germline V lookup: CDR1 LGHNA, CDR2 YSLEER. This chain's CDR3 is CASSQDGSGGQYF. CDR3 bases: TGCGCCAGCAGCCAAGACGGCAGCGGCGGGCAGTACTTC.

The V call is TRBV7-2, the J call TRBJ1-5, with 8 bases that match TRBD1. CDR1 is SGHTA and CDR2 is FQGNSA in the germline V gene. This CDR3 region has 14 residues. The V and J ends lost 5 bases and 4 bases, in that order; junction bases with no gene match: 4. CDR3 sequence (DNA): TGTGCCAGCAGCCGCGACAGGGGAAATCAGCCCCAGCATTTT. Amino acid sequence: CASSRDRGNQPQHF.

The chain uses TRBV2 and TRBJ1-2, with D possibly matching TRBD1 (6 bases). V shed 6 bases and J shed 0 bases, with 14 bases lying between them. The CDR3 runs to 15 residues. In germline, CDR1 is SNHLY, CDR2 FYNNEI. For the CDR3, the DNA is TGTGCCAGCAGAGAAAGACAGGCAACTAACTATGGCTACACCTTC. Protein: CASRERQATNYGYTF.

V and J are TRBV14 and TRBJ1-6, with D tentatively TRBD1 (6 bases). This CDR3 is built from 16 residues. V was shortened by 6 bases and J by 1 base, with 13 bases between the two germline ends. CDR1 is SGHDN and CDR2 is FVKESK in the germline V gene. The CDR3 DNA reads TGTGCCAGCAGACACAGGGAAGGATCCTATAATTCACCCCTCCACTTT. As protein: CASRHREGSYNSPLHF.

The CDR3: CASSFLAGTDTQYF. In DNA, the CDR3 is TGTGCCAGCAGCTTTCTAGCGGGAACAGATACGCAGTATTTT. This chain connects TRBV5-5 to TRBJ2-3; 9 bases align to TRBD2. CDR1 and CDR2 (germline): SGHKS, YYEKEE (reference sequence). V was pared by 2 bases and J by 3 bases, with 1 base of the junction left unmatched. This CDR3 region has 14 residues.

CDR3 loop: CASSLGQGRQGYTF. DNA for the CDR3: TGCGCCAGCAGCTTGGGACAGGGGCGCCAGGGCTACACCTTC. The V gene is TRBV5-1, the J gene TRBJ1-2; 8 nucleotides align to TRBD1. V was pared by 0 bases and J by 8 bases, with 6 bases of the junction left unmatched. This CDR3 has 14 amino acids. The germline gives CDR1 SGHRS, CDR2 YFSETQ.

The CDR3 loop reads CAISKGQGTEAFF. Written as DNA, the CDR3 is TGTGCCATCAGCAAGGGACAGGGGACTGAAGCTTTCTTT. The V and J genes are TRBV10-3 and TRBJ1-1, with TRBD1 matching over 10 bases. The germline gives CDR1 ENHRY, CDR2 SYGVKD. J was trimmed by 5 bases and V by 6 bases; bases with no gene match: 3. The CDR3 runs 13 residues.

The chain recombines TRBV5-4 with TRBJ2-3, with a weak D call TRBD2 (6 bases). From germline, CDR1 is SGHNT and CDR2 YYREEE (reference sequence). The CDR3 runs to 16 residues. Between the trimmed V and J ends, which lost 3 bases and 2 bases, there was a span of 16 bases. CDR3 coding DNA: TGTGCCAGCAGCTCTTCCGGGACTCCTCTCACAGATACGCAGTATTTT. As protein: CASSSSGTPLTDTQYF.